This T cell receptor beta chain was identified during a study of glioma-infiltrating T cells. General study results and limits: Above-expected tissue-blood divergence occurred in all gliomas, most in low-grade ones. Very few CDR3 sequences were shared between tissue and blood.

There are many counts of this clonotype. Its target is unknown. Trimming took off 3 bases at V and 7 bases at J, with 14 bases between the two ends. The CDR3 extends over 14 amino acids. Germline CDR1 reads KGHSH; CDR2 reads LQKENI. Using RNA template, CDR3s of TCR alpha and beta were amplified with iRepertoire arm-PCR. One-step reverse transcription and amplification started from approximately 100-400 ng of tissue mRNA or PBMC total RNA. TCRdb itself ran the multiplex PCR reads through MiXCR, one entry per CDR3 protein. Altogether about 130,000 distinct CDR3 sequences are present, approximately 24% being singletons, with the ten largest covering over 25%.

The sequence was obtained from a human donor with low-grade glioma or glioblastoma, undergoing nonglioma brain surgery, or in good health (not recorded which). The chain employs TRBV18 and TRBJ2-3, with D perhaps TRBD1 (6 bases). Sequenced: glioma tissue, nonneoplastic brain tissue, or PBMCs (not recorded which). CDR3 in DNA: TGTGCCAGCTCACCGTCACAGGGCGATAATACGCAGTATTTT. It specifies CASSPSQGDNTQYF.